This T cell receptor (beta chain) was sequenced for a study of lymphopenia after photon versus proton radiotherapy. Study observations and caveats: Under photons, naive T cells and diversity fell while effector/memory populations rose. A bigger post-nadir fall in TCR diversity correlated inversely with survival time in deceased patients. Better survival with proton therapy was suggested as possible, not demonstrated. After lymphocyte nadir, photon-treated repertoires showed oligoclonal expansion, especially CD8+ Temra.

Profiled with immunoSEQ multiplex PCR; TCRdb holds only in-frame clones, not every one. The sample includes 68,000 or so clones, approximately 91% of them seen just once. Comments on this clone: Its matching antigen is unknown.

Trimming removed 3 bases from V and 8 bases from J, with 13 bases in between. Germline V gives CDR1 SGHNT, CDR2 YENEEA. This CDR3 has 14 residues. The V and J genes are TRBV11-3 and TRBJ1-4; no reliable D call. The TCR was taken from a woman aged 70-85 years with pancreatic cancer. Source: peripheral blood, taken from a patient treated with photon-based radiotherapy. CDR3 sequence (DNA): TGTGCCAGCAGCTTTACTAAGGCAATAGAAAAACTGTTTTTT. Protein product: CASSFTKAIEKLFF.